Sequencing of this T cell receptor (beta chain) was carried out in a study of regulatory T cells in long-lasting Graves disease. V was clipped by 2 bases and J by 6 bases, with 19 bases between them. In germline, CDR1 is SGHVS, CDR2 FNYEAQ. The CDR3 extends over 16 amino acids. The time point was: newly diagnosed GD, antithyroid drugs for less than 3 months. Extracted RNA from PBMCs served as the source of the TCR library. For TCR beta, libraries came from iRepertoire HTBI primers and Arm-PCR of CDR3 regions. Via MiXCR, TCRdb re-called the multiplex PCR reads, giving one row per CDR3 protein. The table includes fewer than 500,000 distinct CDR3 sequences, around 15% detected once. This sample was shared with a second study, whose subject was T cells in Graves' hyperthyroidism and ophthalmopathy. Turning to that study: Patients aged 18 to 65 had newly diagnosed hyperthyroidism lasting under 2 months. Primed by the HTBI set, a first-round RT-PCR was run on the TCR CDR3. Most thyroid clonotypes with frequency above 0.001 were detected in blood.

The chain is built from TRBV7-6 and TRBJ2-5; D may be TRBD1 (5 bases). The clonotype originates from a man in his forties with Graves disease. The input for sequencing was peripheral blood mononuclear cells (PBMCs), taken at new diagnosis, from a patient treated with antithyroid drugs. CDR3 in amino acids: CASSLKTSTGRQTQYF. For the CDR3, the DNA is TGTGCCAGCAGCTTAAAGACGAGCACAGGCCGGCAGACCCAGTACTTC.